A selection of T cell receptor beta chains follows, all from one sample in a study of regulatory T cells in long-lasting Graves disease. TCRdb itself ran the multiplex PCR reads through MiXCR, one entry per CDR3 protein. This sample carries a few hundred thousand distinct CDR3 sequences, 15% to 20% of them seen once, and the ten largest clones take approximately 14%. Another study also made use of these data, one on T cells in Graves' hyperthyroidism and ophthalmopathy.

The sequences come from peripheral blood mononuclear cells (PBMCs), collected at new diagnosis, from a patient treated with antithyroid drugs. These receptors were collected from a woman in her 30s with Graves disease. Both conserved end residues are part of each CDR3. Each record gives: V gene, clone size, J gene, D gene, CDR3 protein, CDR3 DNA. A D gene is named only where the DNA matches it firmly. Only some rows state a clone size, as once, few, many or a class for expanded clones.

v_gene: TRBV27; abundance: .; j_gene: TRBJ1-4; d_gene: TRBD1; CDR3aa: CASSLRQGTEKLFF; CDR3nt: TGTGCCAGCAGTCTACGACAGGGGACTGAAAAACTGTTTTTT
v_gene: TRBV12-3/TRBV12-4; abundance: many; j_gene: TRBJ1-6; d_gene: .; CDR3aa: CASSSSGDSPLHF; CDR3nt: TGTGCCAGCAGTTCCTCGGGGGATTCACCCCTCCACTTT
v_gene: TRBV2; abundance: many; j_gene: TRBJ2-2; d_gene: .; CDR3aa: CARRPEEQGETGELFF; CDR3nt: TGTGCCAGGAGACCCGAGGAGCAGGGAGAAACCGGGGAGCTGTTTTTT
v_gene: TRBV2; abundance: many; j_gene: TRBJ2-1; d_gene: .; CDR3aa: CASSDKGLSYNEQFF; CDR3nt: TGTGCCAGCAGTGATAAGGGCCTCTCCTACAATGAGCAGTTCTTC
v_gene: TRBV6-1; abundance: few; j_gene: TRBJ2-2; d_gene: TRBD2; CDR3aa: CASSPSGTRSYGGELFF; CDR3nt: TGTGCCAGCAGTCCATCCGGGACTAGGAGTTATGGCGGGGAGCTGTTTTTT
v_gene: TRBV5-1; abundance: few; j_gene: TRBJ2-5; d_gene: TRBD1; CDR3aa: CASSIWTGAEETQYF; CDR3nt: TGCGCCAGCAGCATCTGGACAGGAGCGGAAGAGACCCAGTACTTC
v_gene: TRBV7-8; abundance: many; j_gene: TRBJ1-3; d_gene: .; CDR3aa: CASSSGPNGGNTIYF; CDR3nt: TGTGCCAGCAGCTCAGGGCCCAACGGGGGAAACACCATATATTTT
v_gene: TRBV12-3/TRBV12-4; abundance: many; j_gene: TRBJ2-1; d_gene: .; CDR3aa: CASSLRGSYNEQFF; CDR3nt: TGTGCCAGCAGTTTAAGGGGGTCCTACAATGAGCAGTTCTTC
v_gene: TRBV7-8; abundance: .; j_gene: TRBJ2-7; d_gene: .; CDR3aa: CASRTVGYEQYF; CDR3nt: TGTGCCAGCCGAACCGTTGGCTACGAGCAGTACTTC
v_gene: TRBV19; abundance: .; j_gene: TRBJ1-2; d_gene: .; CDR3aa: CASTLMTGPYGYTF; CDR3nt: TGTGCCAGTACCCTAATGACAGGACCCTATGGCTACACCTTC
v_gene: TRBV7-8; abundance: .; j_gene: TRBJ1-1; d_gene: .; CDR3aa: CAGSFGTLNTEAFF; CDR3nt: TGTGCCGGCAGCTTTGGGACCTTGAACACTGAAGCTTTCTTT
v_gene: TRBV20-1; abundance: many; j_gene: TRBJ2-7; d_gene: TRBD2; CDR3aa: CSVPTSGGDSSYEQYF; CDR3nt: TGCAGTGTTCCGACTAGCGGGGGGGATAGCTCCTACGAGCAGTACTTC
v_gene: TRBV7-2; abundance: many; j_gene: TRBJ2-1; d_gene: TRBD2; CDR3aa: CASRLPGLAGRNEQFF; CDR3nt: TGTGCCAGCAGGCTACCGGGACTAGCGGGGAGGAATGAGCAGTTCTTC
v_gene: TRBV7-3; abundance: many; j_gene: TRBJ1-2; d_gene: .; CDR3aa: CASSPQAGNYGYTF; CDR3nt: TGTGCCAGCAGCCCCCAGGCCGGTAACTATGGCTACACCTTC
v_gene: TRBV20-1; abundance: many; j_gene: TRBJ1-1; d_gene: .; CDR3aa: CSARVRVEAFF; CDR3nt: TGCAGTGCTAGAGTTCGCGTAGAAGCTTTCTTT
v_gene: TRBV5-1; abundance: many; j_gene: TRBJ1-2; d_gene: .; CDR3aa: CASRGEHYGYTF; CDR3nt: TGCGCCAGCAGGGGGGAGCACTATGGCTACACCTTC
v_gene: TRBV20-1; abundance: many; j_gene: TRBJ2-3; d_gene: TRBD2; CDR3aa: CSVTGTSAGGADTQYF; CDR3nt: TGCAGTGTCACCGGGACTAGCGCGGGGGGGGCAGATACGCAGTATTTT
v_gene: TRBV6-1; abundance: many; j_gene: TRBJ1-1; d_gene: .; CDR3aa: CASSTGFEAFF; CDR3nt: TGTGCCAGCAGTACAGGGTTTGAAGCTTTCTTT
v_gene: TRBV3-1; abundance: many; j_gene: TRBJ1-2; d_gene: TRBD1; CDR3aa: CASSQRDRYYGYTF; CDR3nt: TGTGCCAGCAGCCAAAGGGACAGGTACTATGGCTACACCTTC
v_gene: TRBV12-3/TRBV12-4; abundance: many; j_gene: TRBJ2-7; d_gene: .; CDR3aa: CASSSFDEQYF; CDR3nt: TGTGCCAGCAGTTCCTTCGACGAGCAGTACTTC
v_gene: TRBV11-3; abundance: many; j_gene: TRBJ2-1; d_gene: TRBD2; CDR3aa: CASSPGTNGNEQFF; CDR3nt: TGTGCCAGCAGCCCCGGGACTAATGGAAATGAGCAGTTCTTC
v_gene: TRBV29-1; abundance: many; j_gene: TRBJ1-3; d_gene: .; CDR3aa: CSVEDPGYSGNTIYF; CDR3nt: TGCAGCGTTGAGGATCCGGGCTACTCTGGAAACACCATATATTTT
v_gene: TRBV6-1; abundance: .; j_gene: TRBJ1-2; d_gene: TRBD1; CDR3aa: CASSRGQGLLGYTF; CDR3nt: TGTGCCAGCAGTCGGGGACAGGGCCTGTTAGGCTACACCTTC
v_gene: TRBV6-1; abundance: many; j_gene: TRBJ2-6; d_gene: TRBD1; CDR3aa: CASSPDPGGPLGANVLTF; CDR3nt: TGTGCCAGCAGTCCCGATCCAGGGGGCCCTCTGGGAGCCAACGTCCTGACTTTC
v_gene: TRBV5-1; abundance: many; j_gene: TRBJ2-3; d_gene: .; CDR3aa: CASSLQSGRSTDTQYF; CDR3nt: TGTGCCAGCAGCTTGCAGAGCGGGCGTAGCACAGATACGCAGTATTTT
v_gene: TRBV9; abundance: once; j_gene: TRBJ2-1; d_gene: TRBD2; CDR3aa: CASSGLGVGVAGVGYEQFF; CDR3nt: TGTGCCAGCAGCGGATTGGGGGTGGGGGTAGCGGGGGTTGGGTATGAGCAGTTCTTC
v_gene: TRBV6-1; abundance: many; j_gene: TRBJ2-1; d_gene: TRBD2; CDR3aa: CASSYALAGAQYNEQFF; CDR3nt: TGTGCCAGCAGCTACGCCCTAGCGGGGGCTCAGTACAATGAGCAGTTCTTC
v_gene: TRBV19; abundance: few; j_gene: TRBJ1-4; d_gene: .; CDR3aa: CASTAVGHRTNEKLFF; CDR3nt: TGTGCCAGTACTGCGGTCGGCCATCGAACTAATGAAAAACTGTTTTTT
v_gene: TRBV2; abundance: once; j_gene: TRBJ2-3; d_gene: TRBD2; CDR3aa: CASRASGGGATDTQYF; CDR3nt: TGTGCCAGCAGGGCTAGCGGGGGCGGCGCCACAGATACGCAGTATTTT
v_gene: TRBV12-3/TRBV12-4; abundance: many; j_gene: TRBJ1-1; d_gene: .; CDR3aa: CASSFRRVTEAFF; CDR3nt: TGTGCCAGCAGTTTCCGCAGGGTCACTGAAGCTTTCTTT
v_gene: TRBV6-5; abundance: .; j_gene: TRBJ2-5; d_gene: TRBD2; CDR3aa: CASSYSGRGGPQYF; CDR3nt: TGTGCCAGCAGTTACTCAGGACGGGGGGGGCCCCAGTACTTC
v_gene: TRBV27; abundance: many; j_gene: TRBJ1-4; d_gene: TRBD1; CDR3aa: CASSFGRGAANEKLFF; CDR3nt: TGTGCCAGCAGTTTCGGCAGGGGGGCCGCCAATGAAAAACTGTTTTTT
v_gene: TRBV12-3/TRBV12-4; abundance: few; j_gene: TRBJ1-1; d_gene: TRBD1; CDR3aa: CAGRRTGSTEAFF; CDR3nt: TGTGCCGGCAGACGGACAGGGTCCACTGAAGCTTTCTTT
v_gene: TRBV2; abundance: .; j_gene: TRBJ1-2; d_gene: .; CDR3aa: CASSDTGGNYGHTF; CDR3nt: TGTGCCAGCAGTGATACGGGGGGTAACTATGGCCACACCTTC
v_gene: TRBV7-9; abundance: many; j_gene: TRBJ2-4; d_gene: .; CDR3aa: CASSLTSVDIQYF; CDR3nt: TGTGCCAGCAGCTTGACCTCGGTGGACATTCAGTACTTC
v_gene: TRBV10-3; abundance: .; j_gene: TRBJ1-6; d_gene: TRBD1; CDR3aa: CAISGTGGDSPLHF; CDR3nt: TGTGCCATCAGCGGGACAGGGGGGGACTCACCCCTCCACTTT
v_gene: TRBV6-1; abundance: .; j_gene: TRBJ1-1; d_gene: .; CDR3aa: CASRGTGTEAFF; CDR3nt: TGTGCCAGCAGGGGGACCGGCACTGAAGCTTTCTTT
v_gene: TRBV7-9; abundance: many; j_gene: TRBJ2-5; d_gene: .; CDR3aa: CASSFWGTSGLETQYF; CDR3nt: TGTGCCAGCAGCTTTTGGGGGACCTCAGGGTTGGAGACCCAGTACTTC
v_gene: TRBV3-1; abundance: .; j_gene: TRBJ2-1; d_gene: TRBD2; CDR3aa: CASTLAGGPYNEQFF; CDR3nt: TGTGCCAGCACCTTAGCGGGGGGGCCGTACAATGAGCAGTTCTTC
v_gene: TRBV5-5; abundance: many; j_gene: TRBJ1-5; d_gene: TRBD1; CDR3aa: CASSPGQGIGSNQPQHF; CDR3nt: TGTGCCAGCAGCCCTGGACAGGGAATAGGTAGCAATCAGCCCCAGCATTTT
v_gene: TRBV5-1; abundance: many; j_gene: TRBJ2-7; d_gene: .; CDR3aa: CASSRTERGYEQYF; CDR3nt: TGCGCCAGCAGCAGGACCGAGCGAGGATACGAGCAGTACTTC
v_gene: TRBV4-1; abundance: many; j_gene: TRBJ1-2; d_gene: TRBD1; CDR3aa: CASSRTSGTGATHYGYTF; CDR3nt: TGCGCCAGCAGCCGAACCTCCGGGACAGGGGCCACCCACTATGGCTACACCTTC